Below, one T cell receptor (beta chain) is given with its context. As yet, its antigen is unknown. Selected positively for CCR7 and CD45RO-negative, naive CD8 cells excluded terminally differentiated effector memory CD45RA+ cells. V lost 4 bases and J lost 6; bases outside the gene matches: 10. The CDR3 consists of 16 residues. Germline V gene data show CDR1 as SGHRS and CDR2 as YFSETQ. The data were obtained in a study of shared clonotypes between healthy human individuals. Study-wide results and caveats: At large depth, rarefaction still showed sorted-subset sequencing to be incomplete. Estimated richness was generally greater in naive than memory subsets. Clonotypes not shared had lower generation probabilities than those common to all four donors.

Running of the assay took place at deep level. TCRdb keeps only in-frame clones here, not all; method: immunoSEQ multiplex PCR. The data show around 1,900,000 clones, just under 95% seen once. The clonotype originates from a man younger than 35 in good health. Some clones in this sample may be carry-over from other donors' samples. The chain has TRBV5-1 and TRBJ2-2; 9 bases agree with TRBD1. The sample was naive CD8+ T cells from PBMCs. The CDR3 is CASSQGTGRVPGELFF. The DNA for the CDR3 is TGCGCCAGCAGCCAGGGGACAGGGAGGGTCCCCGGGGAGCTGTTTTTT.